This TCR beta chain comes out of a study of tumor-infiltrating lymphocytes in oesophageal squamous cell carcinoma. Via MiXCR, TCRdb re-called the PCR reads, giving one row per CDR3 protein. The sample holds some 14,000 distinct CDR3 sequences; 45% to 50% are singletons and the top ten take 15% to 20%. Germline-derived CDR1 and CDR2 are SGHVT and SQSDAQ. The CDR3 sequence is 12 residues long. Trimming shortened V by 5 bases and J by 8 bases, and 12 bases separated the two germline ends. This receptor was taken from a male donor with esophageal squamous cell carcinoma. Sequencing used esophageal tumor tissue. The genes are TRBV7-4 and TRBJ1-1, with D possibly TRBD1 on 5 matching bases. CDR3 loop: CASSGRGVEAFF. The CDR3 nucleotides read TGTGCCAGCAGCGGGCGGGGGGTCGAAGCTTTCTTT.